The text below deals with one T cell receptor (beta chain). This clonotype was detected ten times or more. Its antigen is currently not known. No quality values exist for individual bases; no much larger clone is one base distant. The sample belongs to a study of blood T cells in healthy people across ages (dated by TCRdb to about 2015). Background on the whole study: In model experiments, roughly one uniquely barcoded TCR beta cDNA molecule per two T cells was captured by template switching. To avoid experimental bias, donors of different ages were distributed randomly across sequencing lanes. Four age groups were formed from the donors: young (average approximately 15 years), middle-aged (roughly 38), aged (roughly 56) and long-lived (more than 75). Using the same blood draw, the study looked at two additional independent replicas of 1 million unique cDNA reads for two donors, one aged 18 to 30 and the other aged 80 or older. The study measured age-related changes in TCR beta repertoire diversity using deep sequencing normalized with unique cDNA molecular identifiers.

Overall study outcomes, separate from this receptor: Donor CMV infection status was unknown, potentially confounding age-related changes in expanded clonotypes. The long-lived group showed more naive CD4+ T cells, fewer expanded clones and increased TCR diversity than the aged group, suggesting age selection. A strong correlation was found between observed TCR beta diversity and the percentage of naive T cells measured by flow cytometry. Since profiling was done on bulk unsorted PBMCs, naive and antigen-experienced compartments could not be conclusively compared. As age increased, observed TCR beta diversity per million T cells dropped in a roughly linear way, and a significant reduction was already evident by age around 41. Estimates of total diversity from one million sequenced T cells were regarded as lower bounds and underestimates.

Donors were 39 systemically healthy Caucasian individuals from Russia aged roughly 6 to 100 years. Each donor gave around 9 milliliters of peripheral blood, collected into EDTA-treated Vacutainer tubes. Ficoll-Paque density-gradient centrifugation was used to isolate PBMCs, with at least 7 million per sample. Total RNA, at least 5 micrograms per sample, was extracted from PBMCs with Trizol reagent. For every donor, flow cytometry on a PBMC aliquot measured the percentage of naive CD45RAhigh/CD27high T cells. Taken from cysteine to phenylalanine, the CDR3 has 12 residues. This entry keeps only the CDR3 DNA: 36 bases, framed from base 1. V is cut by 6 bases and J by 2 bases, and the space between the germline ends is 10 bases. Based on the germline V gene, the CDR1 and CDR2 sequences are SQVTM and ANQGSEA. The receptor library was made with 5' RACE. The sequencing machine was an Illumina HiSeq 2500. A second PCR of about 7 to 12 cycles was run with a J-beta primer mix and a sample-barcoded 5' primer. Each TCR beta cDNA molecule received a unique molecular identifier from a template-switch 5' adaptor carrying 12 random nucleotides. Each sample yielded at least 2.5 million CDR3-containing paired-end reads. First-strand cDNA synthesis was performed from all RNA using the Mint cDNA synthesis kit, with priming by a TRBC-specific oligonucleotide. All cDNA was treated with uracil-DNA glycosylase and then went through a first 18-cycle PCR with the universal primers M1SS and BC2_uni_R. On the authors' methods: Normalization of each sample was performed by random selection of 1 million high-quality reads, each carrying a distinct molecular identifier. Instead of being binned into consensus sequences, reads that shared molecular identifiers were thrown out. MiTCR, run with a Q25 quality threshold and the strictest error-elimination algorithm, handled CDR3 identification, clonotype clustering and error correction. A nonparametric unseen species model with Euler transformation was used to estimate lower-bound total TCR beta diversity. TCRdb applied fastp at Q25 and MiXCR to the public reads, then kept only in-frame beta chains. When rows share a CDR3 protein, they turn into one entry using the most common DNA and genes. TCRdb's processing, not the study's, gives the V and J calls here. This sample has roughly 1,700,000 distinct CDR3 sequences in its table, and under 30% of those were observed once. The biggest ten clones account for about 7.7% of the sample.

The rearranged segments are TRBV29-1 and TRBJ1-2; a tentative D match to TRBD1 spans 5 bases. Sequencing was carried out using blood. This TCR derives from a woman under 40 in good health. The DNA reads TGCAGCGTGGGGGACCGAAACTATGGCTACACCTTC. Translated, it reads CSVGDRNYGYTF.